The entry below gives a single T cell receptor (beta chain) sequence along with its context. As yet, its antigen is unknown. In germline, CDR1 is MDHEN, CDR2 SYDVKM. Between the trimmed V and J ends, which lost 3 bases and 6 bases, there was a span of 14 bases. This CDR3 comprises 14 residues. Only in-frame clones appear in the TCRdb table, and some are missing; sequencing was by immunoSEQ multiplex PCR. In the table there are roughly 58,000 clones, about 85% of which are singletons. These data come from a study of T cell responses to AZD1222 COVID-19 vaccine. General study results and limits: Clonal diversity was possibly underestimated; the donors were predominantly white British and more often female. Spike-wide coverage was observed for vaccine-associated CD4 TCRs, with dominant responses at 160-218 and 743-854.

This TCR came from an adult in good health. V gene TRBV28 combines with J gene TRBJ1-2; D possibly corresponds to TRBD1 (6 bases). The sequencing used peripheral blood, collected on day 0 of MenACWY control vaccination. The CDR3 loop is CASSFFTGSDGYTF. The CDR3 nucleotides are TGTGCCAGCAGTTTCTTTACAGGGAGCGATGGCTACACCTTC.